Each of the 23 T cell receptor beta chains below was sequenced from the same sample in a study of cytotoxic CD8 clonotypes in ibrutinib-treated CLL. Data came from immunoSEQ multiplex PCR; TCRdb stores just in-frame clones and leaves some out. The data hold over 150,000 clones, with over 60% observed a single time. This material consisted of PBMCs, taken after 24 months of ibrutinib treatment. The receptors were sampled from a human donor with chronic lymphocytic leukemia.

The chain couples TRBV4-2 to TRBJ2-1, with 7 bases that match TRBD2. Germline CDR1 and CDR2: LGHNA and YNFKEQ. The V and J ends lost 4 bases and 4 bases, in that order; junction bases with no gene match: 10. This CDR3 comprises 16 residues. CDR3: CASSPSPSGTYNEQFF. The CDR3 DNA follows: TGTGCCAGCAGCCCGTCACCTAGCGGCACTTACAATGAGCAGTTCTTC.

This clone has only one observation. V and J are TRBV5-1 and TRBJ1-1; 12 bases are a match to TRBD1. V trimming: 4 bases; J trimming: 8 bases; junction bases outside the gene matches: 3. This CDR3 has 13 amino acids. CDR1 and CDR2 (germline): SGHRS, YFSETQ. The CDR3 here is CASSPGTGGEAFF. The CDR3 DNA reads as TGCGCCAGCAGCCCCGGGACAGGGGGCGAAGCTTTCTTT.

Worth noting for this clone: The junction departs from germline at one end; a sequencing error may be responsible. This chain connects TRBV2 to TRBJ2-3; the D gene is possibly TRBD1 (6 bases). CDR1 is SNHLY and CDR2 is FYNNEI in the germline V gene. This CDR3 has 15 amino acids. CDR3 sequence: CASREGQTSTDTQYF. As DNA, the CDR3 is TGTGCCAGCAGAGAAGGACAGACTAGCACAGATACGCAGTATTTT.

This clone appeared a single time. V is TRBV6-6 and J is TRBJ1-1; tentative D call: TRBD1 (6 bases). With 2 bases removed from V and 8 bases from J, the gap between germline ends came to 9 bases. Germline CDR1 and CDR2: MNHNY and SVGAGI (reference sequence). This CDR3 contains 12 residues. The CDR3 sequence is CASSYRQEEAFF. The CDR3 DNA is TGTGCCAGCAGTTACCGACAGGAGGAAGCTTTCTTT.

CDR3: CASSVVEEATEAFF. DNA of the CDR3: TGTGCCAGCAGCGTAGTCGAGGAGGCCACTGAAGCTTTCTTT. The chain is built from TRBV9 and TRBJ1-1; no firm D call. CDR3 length equals 14 residues. V lost 0 bases to trimming and J lost 4 bases, with 10 bases between them. CDR1 is SGDLS and CDR2 is YYNGEE in the germline V gene.

The chain has TRBV29-1 and TRBJ2-1; 11 bases line up with TRBD1. The CDR3 is made up of 19 amino acids. CDR1 is SQVTM and CDR2 is ANQGSEA in the germline V gene. The V and J ends lost 2 bases and 12 bases, in that order; junction bases with no gene match: 24. The chain's CDR3 is CSVESAPKTPGQGVLRQFF. The CDR3 DNA reads as TGCAGCGTTGAAAGCGCACCGAAAACTCCGGGACAGGGGGTCCTGAGGCAGTTCTTC.

The V call is TRBV4-3, the J call TRBJ2-3, with TRBD2 identical over 13 bases. Looked up from germline, CDR1 is LGHNA and CDR2 is YSLEER. The CDR3 runs to 18 residues. V was clipped by 2 bases and J by 2 bases; unmatched bases: 7. CDR3 sequence reads: CASSQTPGLAGTTDTQYF. Here the CDR3 DNA reads TGCGCCAGCAGCCAAACTCCGGGACTAGCGGGAACCACAGATACGCAGTATTTT.

This clone came up a few times. The chain couples TRBV27 to TRBJ2-3, with 9 bases lining up with TRBD1. The CDR3 is made up of 17 amino acids. Germline CDR1 reads MNHEY; CDR2 reads SMNVEV (reference sequence). The ends lost 7 bases at V and 2 bases at J; junction bases unmatched: 13. CDR3 sequence (DNA): TGTGCCAGCATACCGACCGGGACAGGGTATTTCACAGATACGCAGTATTTT. Its translation is CASIPTGTGYFTDTQYF.

A single count supports this clone. The chain joins TRBV5-1 to TRBJ2-2; D unresolved. There are 17 residues in the CDR3. V was trimmed by 4 bases and J by 4 bases, leaving 20 bases between them. CDR1 and CDR2 from the germline V gene are SGHRS and YFSETQ. The CDR3 loop is CASSPSTDIFSTGELFF. In nucleotides, the CDR3 is TGCGCCAGCAGCCCCTCAACAGATATATTTTCCACCGGGGAGCTGTTTTTT. The variable domain in full, with the rest retrieved from reference TRBV5-1 and TRBJ2-2, is KAGVTQTPRYLIKTRGQQVTLSCSPISGHRSVSWYQQTPGQGLQFLFEYFSETQRNKGNFPGRFSGRQFSNSRSEMNVSTLELGDSALYLCASSPSTDIFSTGELFFGEGSRLTVL.

This sequence joins TRBV6-5 and TRBJ1-2; 7 bases line up with TRBD1. This CDR3 contains 16 residues. J was trimmed by 4 bases and V by 0 bases; bases with no gene match: 8. Per germline, CDR1 MNHEY and CDR2 SVGAGI. The CDR3 sequence is CASSYSGTAPGYGYTF. The CDR3 DNA is TGTGCCAGCAGTTACTCTGGGACAGCCCCCGGCTATGGCTACACCTTC.

The chain joins TRBV29-1 to TRBJ2-5; TRBD2 might be the D (6 bases). The CDR3 runs 15 residues. V dropped 4 bases and J dropped 5 bases, with 20 bases sitting between them. CDR1 and CDR2 (germline): SQVTM, ANQGSEA. The CDR3 loop reads CSVVGRDSYGETQYF. The DNA for the CDR3 is TGCAGCGTTGTAGGGCGGGATTCGTATGGGGAGACCCAGTACTTC.

This sequence joins TRBV19 and TRBJ2-7, with 8 bases lining up with TRBD1. Germline CDR1 and CDR2: LNHDA and SQIVND (reference sequence). The CDR3 consists of 17 residues. Germline trimming cut 1 base from V and 3 bases from J; bases unmatched to any gene: 11. The CDR3 loop is CASSIAPLTGAIYEQYF. As DNA, the CDR3 is TGTGCCAGTAGTATAGCCCCCCTGACAGGGGCCATCTACGAGCAGTACTTC.

The V gene is TRBV5-1, the J gene TRBJ2-5, with 8 bases aligning to TRBD2. This CDR3 contains 14 residues. Germline V gene lookup returns CDR1 SGHRS and CDR2 YFSETQ. J gave up 5 bases and V 4 bases, and 7 bases lay outside the gene matches. CDR3 in amino acids: CASSPAVAGETQYF. The CDR3 coding sequence is TGCGCCAGCAGCCCGGCGGTAGCGGGGGAGACCCAGTACTTC.

This clone was recorded only once. The chain combines TRBV6-5 with TRBJ2-7; 7 bases align to TRBD1. The CDR3 spans 12 residues. With 6 bases clipped from V and 3 bases from J, the junction kept 2 bases outside the gene matches. Germline CDR1 and CDR2: MNHEY and SVGAGI. The CDR3 DNA reads as TGTGCCAGCAGACAGGGGAACTACGAGCAGTACTTC. Encoded protein: CASRQGNYEQYF.

The chain is built from TRBV29-1 and TRBJ2-3; TRBD1 agrees at 7 bases. The CDR3 spans 14 residues. CDR1 is SQVTM, CDR2 ANQGSEA, per germline. The V segment lost 5 bases and the J segment 1 base; nucleotides outside the gene matches: 6. The CDR3 region has the DNA TGCAGCGTTTCGACAGGGACACGCACAGATACGCAGTATTTT. This encodes CSVSTGTRTDTQYF.

The chain is built from TRBV6-1 and TRBJ2-7; D possibly corresponds to TRBD1 (5 bases). CDR3 length: 17 amino acids. Germline assignment: CDR1 MNHNS and CDR2 SASEGT. The V gene lost 2 bases and the J gene lost 6 bases, with 23 bases spanning the gap. The chain's CDR3 is CASSETARAGRWFEQYF. DNA for the CDR3: TGTGCCAGCAGTGAAACCGCTAGGGCAGGGCGTTGGTTCGAGCAGTACTTC.

This clone has only a few counts. This chain links TRBV7-3 with TRBJ2-3; a possible D gene is TRBD1 (6 bases). CDR3 length equals 18 residues. In germline, CDR1 is SGHTA, CDR2 FQGTGA. Deletions cut 2 bases from V and 0 bases from J, with 18 bases between. CDR3 in amino acids: CASSLQGIGGLSTDTQYF. The CDR3 coding sequence is TGTGCCAGCAGCTTACAGGGGATTGGGGGCCTGAGCACAGATACGCAGTATTTT.

The chain recombines TRBV7-2 with TRBJ2-7, with 7 bases that match TRBD1. CDR3 length: 15 residues. Germline trimming cut 4 bases from V and 1 base from J; bases unmatched to any gene: 7. Germline CDR1 and CDR2: SGHTA and FQGNSA. CDR3 nucleotide sequence: TGTGCCAGCAGCTACGGACAGGCTATATCCTACGAGCAGTACTTC. Protein: CASSYGQAISYEQYF.

The rearrangement uses TRBV4-1 and TRBJ1-1; TRBD1 might be the D (5 bases). Germline CDR1 reads MGHRA; CDR2 reads YSYEKL. The CDR3 is made up of 15 amino acids. Trimming took off 0 bases at V and 1 base at J, with 9 bases between the two ends. CDR3 loop: CASSQEFGANTEAFF. CDR3 DNA sequence: TGCGCCAGCAGCCAAGAATTCGGGGCGAACACTGAAGCTTTCTTT.

The chain recombines TRBV6-4 with TRBJ2-2; no clear D gene. CDR3 length equals 14 residues. Germline V gene sequence: CDR1 MRHNA, CDR2 SNTAGT. Trimming took off 8 bases at V and 4 bases at J, with 14 bases between the two ends. This CDR3 reads CASAPFQGTGELFF. The CDR3 coding sequence is TGTGCCAGCGCCCCTTTTCAAGGCACCGGGGAGCTGTTTTTT.

Here the CDR3 reads CASSDALTGTAGTDTQYF. Here the CDR3 DNA reads TGTGCCAGCAGTGACGCCCTCACCGGGACGGCCGGCACAGATACGCAGTATTTT. The chain carries TRBV6-4 and TRBJ2-3; D may correspond to TRBD1 or TRBD2 (5 bases each). Germline CDR1 is MRHNA and CDR2 is SNTAGT. This CDR3 has 18 residues. Trimming stripped 2 bases from V and 1 base from J, with 19 bases between.

The V gene is TRBV14, the J gene TRBJ2-1; 8 bases align to TRBD2. The V segment lost 1 base and the J segment 4 bases; nucleotides outside the gene matches: 15. There are 19 residues in the CDR3. Germline V gene sequence: CDR1 SGHDN, CDR2 FVKESK. The CDR3: CASSQGGSGQREWYNEQFF. The DNA for the CDR3 is TGTGCCAGCAGCCAAGGGGGGTCAGGGCAGCGGGAGTGGTACAATGAGCAGTTCTTC.

The rearrangement uses TRBV5-1 and TRBJ2-1; D possibly corresponds to TRBD2 (6 bases). Between the trimmed V and J ends, which lost 4 bases and 4 bases, there was a span of 21 bases. The CDR3 runs to 17 residues. Germline CDR1 reads SGHRS; CDR2 reads YFSETQ. CDR3 bases: TGCGCCAGCAGCCCGACCGGGGTCGGGAGTAGTTACAATGAGCAGTTCTTC. Amino acids: CASSPTGVGSSYNEQFF.